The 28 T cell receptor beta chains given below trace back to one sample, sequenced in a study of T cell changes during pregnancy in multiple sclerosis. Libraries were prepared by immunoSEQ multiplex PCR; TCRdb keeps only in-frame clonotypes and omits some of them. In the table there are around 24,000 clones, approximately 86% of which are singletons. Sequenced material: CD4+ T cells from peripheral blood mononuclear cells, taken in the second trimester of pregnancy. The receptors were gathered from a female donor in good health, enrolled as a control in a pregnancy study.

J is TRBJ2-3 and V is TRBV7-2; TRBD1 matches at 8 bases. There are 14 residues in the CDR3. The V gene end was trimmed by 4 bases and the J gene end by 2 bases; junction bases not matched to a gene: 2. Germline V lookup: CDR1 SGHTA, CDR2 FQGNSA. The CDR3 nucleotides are TGTGCCAGCAGCTCGGGACAGGTCACAGATACGCAGTATTTT. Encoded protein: CASSSGQVTDTQYF.

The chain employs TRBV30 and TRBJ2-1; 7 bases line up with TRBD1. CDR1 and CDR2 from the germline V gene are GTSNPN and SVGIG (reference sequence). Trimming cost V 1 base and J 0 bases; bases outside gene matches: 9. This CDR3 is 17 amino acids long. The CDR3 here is CAWSGTTGMISYNEQFF. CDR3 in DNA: TGTGCCTGGAGTGGGACGACAGGGATGATCTCCTACAATGAGCAGTTCTTC.

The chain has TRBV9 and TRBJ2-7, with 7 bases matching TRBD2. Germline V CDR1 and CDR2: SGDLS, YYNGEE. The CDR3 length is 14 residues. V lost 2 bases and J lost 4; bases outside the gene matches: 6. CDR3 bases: TGTGCCAGCAGCGTCGGAGGGCGGGGGTACGAGCAGTACTTC. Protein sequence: CASSVGGRGYEQYF.

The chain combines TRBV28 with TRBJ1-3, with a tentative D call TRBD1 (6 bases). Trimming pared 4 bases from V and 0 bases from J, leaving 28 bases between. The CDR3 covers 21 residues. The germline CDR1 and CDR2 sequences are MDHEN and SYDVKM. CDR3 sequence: CASSSLPMGGPTGLSGNTIYF. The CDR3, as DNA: TGTGCCAGCAGTTCCCTCCCCATGGGGGGGCCGACCGGTCTCTCTGGAAACACCATATATTTT. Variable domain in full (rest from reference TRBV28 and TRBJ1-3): DVKVTQSSRYLVKRTGEKVFLECVQDMDHENMFWYRQDPGLGLRLIYFSYDVKMKEKGDIPEGYSVSREKKERFSLILESASTNQTSMYLCASSSLPMGGPTGLSGNTIYFGEGSWLTVV.

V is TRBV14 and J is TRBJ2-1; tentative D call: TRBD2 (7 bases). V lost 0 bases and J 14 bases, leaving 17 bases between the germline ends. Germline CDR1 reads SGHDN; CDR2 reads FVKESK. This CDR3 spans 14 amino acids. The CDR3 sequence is CASSQELSGGMKFF. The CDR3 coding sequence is TGTGCCAGCAGCCAAGAGTTGTCGGGGGGCATGAAGTTCTTC.

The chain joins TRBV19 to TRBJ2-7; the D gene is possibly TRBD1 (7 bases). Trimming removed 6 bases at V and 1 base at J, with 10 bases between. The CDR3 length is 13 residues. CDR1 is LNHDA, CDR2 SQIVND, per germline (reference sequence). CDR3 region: CASSAGGSYEQYF. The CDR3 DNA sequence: TGTGCCAGTAGCGCAGGGGGGTCCTACGAGCAGTACTTC.

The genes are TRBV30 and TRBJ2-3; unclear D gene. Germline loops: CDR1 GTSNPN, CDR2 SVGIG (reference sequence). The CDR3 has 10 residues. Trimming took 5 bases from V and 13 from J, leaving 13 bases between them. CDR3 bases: TGTGCCTGGGTCGGTCCGGTAGAGTATTTT. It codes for CAWVGPVEYF.

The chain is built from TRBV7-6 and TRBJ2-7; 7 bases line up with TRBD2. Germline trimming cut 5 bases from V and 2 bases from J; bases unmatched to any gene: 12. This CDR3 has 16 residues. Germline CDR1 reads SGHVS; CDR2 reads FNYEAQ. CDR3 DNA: TGTGCCAGCAGCCCTCTGCGCGGGAGTGATACCTACGAGCAGTACTTC. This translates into CASSPLRGSDTYEQYF. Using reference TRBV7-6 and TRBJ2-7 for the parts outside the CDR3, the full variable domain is GAGVSQSPRYKVTKRGQDVALRCDPISGHVSLYWYRQALGQGPEFLTYFNYEAQQDKSGLPNDRFSAERPEGSISTLTIQRTEQRDSAMYRCASSPLRGSDTYEQYFGPGTRLTVT.

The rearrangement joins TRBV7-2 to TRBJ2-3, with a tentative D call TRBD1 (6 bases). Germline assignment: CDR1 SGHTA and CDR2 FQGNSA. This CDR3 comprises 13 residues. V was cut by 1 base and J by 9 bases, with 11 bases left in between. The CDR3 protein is CASSLGQDRTQYF. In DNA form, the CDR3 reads TGTGCCAGCAGCTTAGGACAGGACCGGACGCAGTATTTT.

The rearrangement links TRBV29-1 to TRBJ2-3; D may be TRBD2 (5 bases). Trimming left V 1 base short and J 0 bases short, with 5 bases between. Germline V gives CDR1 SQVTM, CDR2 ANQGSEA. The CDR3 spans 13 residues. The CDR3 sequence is CSVEGGSTDTQYF. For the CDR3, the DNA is TGCAGCGTTGAAGGAGGGAGCACAGATACGCAGTATTTT.

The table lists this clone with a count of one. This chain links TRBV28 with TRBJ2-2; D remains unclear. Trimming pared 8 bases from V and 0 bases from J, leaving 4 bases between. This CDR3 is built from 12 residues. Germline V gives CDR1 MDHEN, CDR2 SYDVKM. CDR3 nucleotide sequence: TGTGCCAGCCCAGCGAACACCGGGGAGCTGTTTTTT. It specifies CASPANTGELFF.

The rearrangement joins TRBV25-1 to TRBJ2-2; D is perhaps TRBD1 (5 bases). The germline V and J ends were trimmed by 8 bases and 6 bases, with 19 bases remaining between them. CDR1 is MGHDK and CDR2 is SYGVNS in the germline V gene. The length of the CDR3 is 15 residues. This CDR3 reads CASQTPTRDAGELFF. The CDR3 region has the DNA TGTGCCAGCCAAACCCCAACCAGGGATGCCGGGGAGCTGTTTTTT.

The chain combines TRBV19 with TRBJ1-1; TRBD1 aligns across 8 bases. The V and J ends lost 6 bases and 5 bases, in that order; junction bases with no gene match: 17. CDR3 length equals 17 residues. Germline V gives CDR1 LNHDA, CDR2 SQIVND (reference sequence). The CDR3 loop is CASRSTWRRDRNTEAFF. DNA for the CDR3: TGTGCCAGTAGGTCCACCTGGAGGAGGGACAGGAATACTGAAGCTTTCTTT.

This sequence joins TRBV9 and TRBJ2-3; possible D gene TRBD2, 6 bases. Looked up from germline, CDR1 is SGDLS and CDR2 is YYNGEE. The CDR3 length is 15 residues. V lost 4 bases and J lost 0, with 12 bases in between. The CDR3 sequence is CASSHGGPSTDTQYF. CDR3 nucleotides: TGTGCCAGCAGCCACGGGGGACCAAGCACAGATACGCAGTATTTT.

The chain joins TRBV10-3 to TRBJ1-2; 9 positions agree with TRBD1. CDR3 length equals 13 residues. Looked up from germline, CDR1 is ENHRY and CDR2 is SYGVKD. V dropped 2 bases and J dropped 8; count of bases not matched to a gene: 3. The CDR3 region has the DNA TGTGCCATCAGTGAGGGACAGGGGATCGGCTACACCTTC. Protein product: CAISEGQGIGYTF.

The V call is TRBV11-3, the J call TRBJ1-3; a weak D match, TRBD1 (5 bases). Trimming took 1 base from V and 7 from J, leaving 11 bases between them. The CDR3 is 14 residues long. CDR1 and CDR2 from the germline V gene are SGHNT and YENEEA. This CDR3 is CASSLADIGNTIYF. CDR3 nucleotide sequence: TGTGCCAGCAGCTTAGCGGACATCGGGAACACCATATATTTT.

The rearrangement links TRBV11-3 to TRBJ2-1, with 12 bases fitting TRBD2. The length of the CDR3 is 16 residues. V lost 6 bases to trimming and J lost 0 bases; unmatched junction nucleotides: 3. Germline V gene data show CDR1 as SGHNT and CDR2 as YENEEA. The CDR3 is CASSLTSGSSYNEQFF. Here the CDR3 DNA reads TGTGCCAGCAGTTTGACTAGCGGGAGCTCCTACAATGAGCAGTTCTTC.

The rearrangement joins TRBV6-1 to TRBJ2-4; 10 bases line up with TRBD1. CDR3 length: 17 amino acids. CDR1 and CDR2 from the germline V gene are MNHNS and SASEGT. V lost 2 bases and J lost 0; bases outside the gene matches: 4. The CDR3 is CASSERTGGAAKNIQYF. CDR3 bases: TGTGCCAGCAGTGAACGGACAGGGGGTGCAGCCAAAAACATTCAGTACTTC.

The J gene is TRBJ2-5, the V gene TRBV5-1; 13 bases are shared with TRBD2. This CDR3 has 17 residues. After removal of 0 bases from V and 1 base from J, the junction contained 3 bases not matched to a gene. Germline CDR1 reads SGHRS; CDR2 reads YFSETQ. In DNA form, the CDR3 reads TGCGCCAGCAGCTTGGGACTAGCGGGGGGCTCCCAAGAGACCCAGTACTTC. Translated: CASSLGLAGGSQETQYF.

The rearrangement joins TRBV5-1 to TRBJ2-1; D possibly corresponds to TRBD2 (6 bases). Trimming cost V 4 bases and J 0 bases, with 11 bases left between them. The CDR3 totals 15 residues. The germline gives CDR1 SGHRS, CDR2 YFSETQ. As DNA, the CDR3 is TGCGCCAGCAGCCCCGGGGGAACCTCCTACAATGAGCAGTTCTTC. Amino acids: CASSPGGTSYNEQFF.

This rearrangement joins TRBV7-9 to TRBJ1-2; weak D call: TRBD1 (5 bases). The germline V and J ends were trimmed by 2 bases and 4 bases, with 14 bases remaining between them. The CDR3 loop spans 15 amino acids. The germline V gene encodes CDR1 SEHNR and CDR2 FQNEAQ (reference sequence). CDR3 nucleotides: TGTGCCAGCAGCTTAAAAAACCAGGGTTTCTATGGCTACACCTTC. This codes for CASSLKNQGFYGYTF.

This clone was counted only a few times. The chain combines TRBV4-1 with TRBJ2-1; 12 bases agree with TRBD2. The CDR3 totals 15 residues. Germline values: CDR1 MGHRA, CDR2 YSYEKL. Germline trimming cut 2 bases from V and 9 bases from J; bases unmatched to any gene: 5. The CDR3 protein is CASSQSGLAGSEQFF. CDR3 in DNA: TGCGCCAGCAGCCAATCCGGACTAGCGGGATCTGAGCAGTTCTTC.

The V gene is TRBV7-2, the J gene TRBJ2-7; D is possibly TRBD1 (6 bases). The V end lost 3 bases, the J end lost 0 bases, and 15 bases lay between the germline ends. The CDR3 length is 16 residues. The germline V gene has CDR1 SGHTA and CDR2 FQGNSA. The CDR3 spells CASSFLGRGTSYEQYF. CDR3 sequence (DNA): TGTGCCAGCAGCTTTCTGGGTAGGGGGACCTCCTACGAGCAGTACTTC. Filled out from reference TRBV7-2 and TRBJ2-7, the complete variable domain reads GAGVSQSPSNKVTEKGKDVELRCDPISGHTALYWYRQSLGQGLEFLIYFQGNSAPDKSGLPSDRFSAERTGGSVSTLTIQRTQQEDSAVYLCASSFLGRGTSYEQYFGPGTRLTVT.

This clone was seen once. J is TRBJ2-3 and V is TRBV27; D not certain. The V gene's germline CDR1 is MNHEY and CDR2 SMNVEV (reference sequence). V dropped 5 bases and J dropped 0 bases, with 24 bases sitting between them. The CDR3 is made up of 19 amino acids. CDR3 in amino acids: CASSTEWRQAASSTDTQYF. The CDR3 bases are TGTGCCAGCAGTACCGAATGGCGCCAGGCAGCCTCTAGCACAGATACGCAGTATTTT.

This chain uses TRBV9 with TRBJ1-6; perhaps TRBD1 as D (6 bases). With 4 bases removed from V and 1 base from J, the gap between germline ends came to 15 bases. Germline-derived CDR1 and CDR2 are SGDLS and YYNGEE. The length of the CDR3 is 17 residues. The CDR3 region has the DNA TGTGCCAGCAGCCTGGGGGCCGACGGTTCCTATAATTCACCCCTCCACTTT. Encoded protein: CASSLGADGSYNSPLHF.

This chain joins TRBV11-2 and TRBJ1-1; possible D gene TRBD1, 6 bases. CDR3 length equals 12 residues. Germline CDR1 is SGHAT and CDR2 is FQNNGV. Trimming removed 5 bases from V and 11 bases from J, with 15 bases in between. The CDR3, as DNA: TGTGCCAGCAGCCTGGGGCCAGGGGAGGCTTTCTTT. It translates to CASSLGPGEAFF.

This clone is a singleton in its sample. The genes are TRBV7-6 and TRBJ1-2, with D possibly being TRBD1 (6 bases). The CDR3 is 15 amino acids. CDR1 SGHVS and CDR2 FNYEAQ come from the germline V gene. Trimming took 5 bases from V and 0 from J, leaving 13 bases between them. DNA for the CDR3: TGTGCCAGCAGCGCCGGACAGTTAGCTAACTATGGCTACACCTTC. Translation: CASSAGQLANYGYTF.

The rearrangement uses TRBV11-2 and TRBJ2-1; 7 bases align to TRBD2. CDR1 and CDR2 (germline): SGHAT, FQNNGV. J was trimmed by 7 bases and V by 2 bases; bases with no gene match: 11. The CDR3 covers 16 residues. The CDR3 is CASSLRGWEGRNEQFF. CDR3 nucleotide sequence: TGTGCCAGCAGCTTAAGGGGATGGGAGGGCCGTAATGAGCAGTTCTTC. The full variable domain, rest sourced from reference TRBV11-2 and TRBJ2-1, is EAGVAQSPRYKIIEKRQSVAFWCNPISGHATLYWYQQILGQGPKLLIQFQNNGVVDDSQLPKDRFSAERLKGVDSTLKIQPAKLEDSAVYLCASSLRGWEGRNEQFFGPGTRLTVL.